What follows are 14 T cell receptor beta chains derived from one specimen sequenced in a study of breast tumors, draining lymph nodes, adjacent tissues. TCRdb re-called the multiplex PCR reads with MiXCR, one entry per CDR3 protein. The sample comprises 150,000 to 200,000 distinct CDR3 sequences, roughly 31% of which are singletons, and approximately 4.3% rests with the top ten. Samples came from axillary lymph nodes draining the breast cancer. The sequencing sample was made of axillary lymph node tissue. Receptors originate from a female donor with breast cancer. Some clones in this sample may be carry-over from other donors' samples.

This clonotype occurred many times. Since no conserved phenylalanine or tryptophan closes the CDR3, a read error is the likely cause. The DNA is left out, because the CDR3 cannot be placed on it with certainty; the CDR3 is given as TCRdb lists it. The rearrangement uses TRBV7-9 and TRBJ2-7; TRBD2, the table's D call, lacks a check against the DNA. Germline assignment: CDR1 SEHNR and CDR2 FQNEAQ (reference sequence). The CDR3 region is 10 residues in length, termini included. The CDR3 spells CASSLGAGGR.

The table lists this clonotype with a few counts. Just one base apart from a much larger clone, this may be a read error. The chain uses TRBV7-9 and TRBJ2-2, with 9 nucleotides matching TRBD1. Germline loops: CDR1 SEHNR, CDR2 FQNEAQ (reference sequence). The CDR3 runs 17 residues. This CDR3 reads CASSVNPGQGNAGQLFF. CDR3 DNA sequence: TGTGCCAGCAGCGTAAACCCGGGACAGGGAAACGCCGGGCAGCTGTTTTTT. The variable domain in full, with the rest retrieved from reference TRBV7-9 and TRBJ2-2, is DTGVSQNPRHKITKRGQNVTFRCDPISEHNRLYWYRQTLGQGPEFLTYFQNEAQLEKSRLLSDRFSAERPKGSFSTLEIQRTEQGDSAMYLCASSVNPGQGNAGQLFFGEGSRLTVL.

This clonotype was counted many times. The chain carries TRBV6-5 and TRBJ2-5; 12 positions agree with TRBD2. CDR1 is MNHEY, CDR2 SVGAGI, per germline. This CDR3 spans 14 amino acids. V trimming: 6 bases; J trimming: 5 bases; junction bases outside the gene matches: 4. CDR3 protein: CASSPTSGGETQYF. As DNA, the CDR3 is TGTGCCAGCAGCCCGACTAGCGGGGGTGAGACCCAGTACTTC.

At least ten counts were recorded for this clonotype. CDR3 amino acids: CASSAERGWETQYF. DNA of the CDR3: TGTGCCAGCAGTGCCGAGCGGGGGTGGGAGACCCAGTACTTC. The chain combines TRBV6-5 with TRBJ2-5, with 8 nucleotides matching TRBD2. The V gene's germline CDR1 is MNHEY and CDR2 SVGAGI. This CDR3 region has 14 residues. Trimming cost V 5 bases and J 5 bases; bases outside gene matches: 7.

The sample holds many counts of this clonotype. The chain links TRBV5-1 to TRBJ2-2; D not resolved. The V gene lost 1 base and the J gene lost 2 bases, with 12 bases spanning the gap. The CDR3 runs to 16 residues. Germline CDR1 SGHRS, CDR2 YFSETQ. For the CDR3, the DNA is TGCGCCAGCAGCTTGAGTGGGCAAGATAACACCGGGGAGCTGTTTTTT. Its translation: CASSLSGQDNTGELFF.

There are many counts of this clonotype. The rearrangement links TRBV7-8 to TRBJ2-7, with D perhaps matching TRBD1 (6 bases). The CDR3 is 14 residues long. Trimming took 1 base from V and 5 from J, leaving 12 bases between them. The germline CDR1 and CDR2 sequences are SGHVS and FQNEAQ. CDR3 sequence reads: CASSLVQGVHEQYF. Written as DNA, the CDR3 is TGTGCCAGCAGCTTAGTACAGGGTGTTCACGAGCAGTACTTC. Combining the CDR3 with reference TRBV7-8 and TRBJ2-7 gives the whole variable domain GAGVSQSPRYKVAKRGQDVALRCDPISGHVSLFWYQQALGQGPEFLTYFQNEAQLDKSGLPSDRFFAERPEGSVSTLKIQRTQQEDSAVYLCASSLVQGVHEQYFGPGTRLTVT.

In this sample, this clonotype turned up many times. The chain is built from TRBV20-1 and TRBJ1-5; D perhaps matches TRBD1 (6 bases). CDR3 length equals 13 residues. Germline CDR1 and CDR2: DFQATT and SNEGSKA (reference sequence). The ends were cut back, 6 bases at V and 0 bases at J, with 9 bases in the middle. As DNA, the CDR3 is TGCAGTGCGGGACAAGCTAGCAATCAGCCCCAGCATTTT. Translated: CSAGQASNQPQHF.

This clonotype appeared many times. The chain uses TRBV20-1 and TRBJ2-3; D is unclear. V shed 8 bases and J shed 0 bases, with 15 bases lying between them. Germline CDR1 reads DFQATT; CDR2 reads SNEGSKA (reference sequence). The CDR3 sequence is 14 residues long. The CDR3 sequence is CSSIVGSSTDTQYF. The CDR3 DNA reads as TGCAGTTCAATAGTGGGGTCTAGCACAGATACGCAGTATTTT.

The sample holds many counts of this clonotype. The chain joins TRBV5-4 to TRBJ2-5; 8 nucleotides agree with TRBD1. Per the germline V gene, CDR1 is SGHNT and CDR2 is YYREEE (reference sequence). J lost 2 bases, V lost 5 bases, and 8 bases had no gene match. This CDR3 contains 15 residues. The CDR3 spells CASSPGQGIQETQYF. The CDR3 DNA is TGTGCCAGCAGTCCTGGACAGGGAATTCAAGAGACCCAGTACTTC. Using reference TRBV5-4 and TRBJ2-5 for the parts outside the CDR3, the full variable domain is ETGVTQSPTHLIKTRGQQVTLRCSSQSGHNTVSWYQQALGQGPQFIFQYYREEENGRGNFPPRFSGLQFPNYSSELNVNALELDDSALYLCASSPGQGIQETQYFGPGTRLLVL.

This clonotype appeared many times. The chain joins TRBV15 to TRBJ1-5, with D uncertain. The CDR3 has 15 amino acids. Trimming took off 0 bases at V and 2 bases at J, with 8 bases between the two ends. Germline CDR1 reads LNHNV; CDR2 reads YYDKDF (reference sequence). CDR3 residues: CATSREGRGNQPQHF. The CDR3 nucleotides read TGTGCCACCAGCAGAGAAGGGCGTGGCAATCAGCCCCAGCATTTT.

This clonotype was observed many times. A read error may account for a junction end that differs from germline. This chain connects TRBV20-1 to TRBJ2-5, with D possibly TRBD1 on 6 matching bases. The CDR3 length is 11 residues. The germline CDR1 and CDR2 sequences are DFQATT and SNEGSKA (reference sequence). As DNA, the CDR3 is TGCAGTGCTAACAGGGTTGAGACCCAGTCCTTC. It encodes CSANRVETQSF.

The table lists this clonotype with many counts. The V call is TRBV20-1, the J call TRBJ2-7; no firm D call. The V and J ends lost 4 bases and 0 bases respectively, with 10 bases between them. The CDR3 has 13 amino acids. Germline loops: CDR1 DFQATT, CDR2 SNEGSKA (reference sequence). The DNA of the CDR3 is TGCAGTGCTATAGACGGAACCTCCTACGAGCAGTACTTC. This codes for CSAIDGTSYEQYF.

This clonotype was counted ten times or more. The rearrangement uses TRBV3-1 and TRBJ2-7; D is perhaps TRBD1 or TRBD2 (5 bases each). CDR1 and CDR2 (germline): LGHDT, YNNKEL (reference sequence). Trimming left V 3 bases short and J 3 bases short, with 6 bases between. The CDR3 is made up of 12 amino acids. CDR3 residues: CASSQGDYEQYF. For the CDR3, the DNA is TGTGCCAGCAGCCAGGGGGACTACGAGCAGTACTTC.

This clonotype was counted at least ten times. V gene TRBV10-3 combines with J gene TRBJ1-6, with D maybe TRBD1 (6 bases). CDR3 length equals 14 residues. V gave up 8 bases and J gave up 7 bases, with 15 bases separating them. The V gene's germline CDR1 is ENHRY and CDR2 SYGVKD. CDR3 sequence reads: CAISRDGTNSPLHF. DNA for the CDR3: TGTGCCATCTCCCGGGACGGGACAAATTCACCCCTCCACTTT.